This is a list of T cell receptor beta chains from one sample in a study of T cells in Graves' hyperthyroidism and ophthalmopathy. TCRdb fed the multiplex PCR reads into MiXCR, producing one record per CDR3 protein. The table lists under 350,000 distinct CDR3 sequences, around a sixth of them singletons. Sample: blood. These receptors all come from a woman in her forties or fifties with Graves' hyperthyroidism. Each CDR3 is given with its conserved first and last residue. D genes are given only for firm matches. The listing skips clone size in some rows; elsewhere it reads once, few, many or a size class.

j_call cdr3_length clone_size v_call d_call cdr3_nt cdr3_aa
TRBJ1-1 12 - TRBV6-1 TRBD1 TGTGCCACCAGGGGGTATGATCCTGAAGCTTTCTTT CATRGYDPEAFF
TRBJ1-1 18 few TRBV5-1 TRBD1 TGCGCCAGCAGCTTCAGAGCAGGACAGGGGCACCGGATCACTGAAGCTTTCTTT CASSFRAGQGHRITEAFF
TRBJ1-4 13 many TRBV20-1 - TGCAGTGCTTCCGAGGCAGGGAATGAAAAACTGTTTTTT CSASEAGNEKLFF
TRBJ2-7 14 many TRBV28 TRBD1 TGTGCCAGCACCCTGGGACAGGACTCCTACGAGCAGTACTTC CASTLGQDSYEQYF
TRBJ1-6 17 - TRBV5-1 - TGCGCCAGCAGCTTGGTGTGGGGACAACTCTATAATTCACCCCTCCACTTT CASSLVWGQLYNSPLHF
TRBJ2-3 14 many TRBV5-1 - TGCGCCAGCAGCTTGACGCCAGGCAAAGATACGCAGTATTTT CASSLTPGKDTQYF
TRBJ1-2 13 many TRBV27 - TGTGCCAGCAGTTTTGAGGGGCGCGGTGGCTACACCTTC CASSFEGRGGYTF
TRBJ1-2 14 - TRBV13 TRBD1 TGTGCCAGCAAGGGACAGGGGGCAAACTATGGCTACACCTTC CASKGQGANYGYTF
TRBJ1-6 15 few TRBV3-1 TRBD1 TGTGCCAGCAGCCCCCGGACAGGGGGTCCCGTACCCCTCCACTTT CASSPRTGGPVPLHF
TRBJ2-5 13 - TRBV29-1 TRBD2 TGCAGCGATAGGACTAGCGGTCGAGGGACCCAGTACTTC CSDRTSGRGTQYF
TRBJ2-5 15 - TRBV5-1 - TGCGCCAGCAGCTTGGCCGTTGGACAAAGGGAGACCCAGTACTTC CASSLAVGQRETQYF
TRBJ2-1 15 many TRBV11-2 TRBD1 TGTGCCAGCAGCCAGACAGGGGGCGCCGCCAATGAGCAGTTCTTC CASSQTGGAANEQFF
TRBJ2-1 14 many TRBV11-2 TRBD2 TGTGCCAGCAGCTTTTTTGCGGGGGGCAATGAGCAGTTCTTC CASSFFAGGNEQFF
TRBJ2-1 14 few TRBV5-8 - TGTGCCAGCAGCTTGCGGGACCAACTCAATGAGCAGTTCTTC CASSLRDQLNEQFF
TRBJ2-6 16 - TRBV12-5 - TGTGCTAGTGGTTTAGGACTGAACTCTGGGGCCAACGTCCTGACTTTC CASGLGLNSGANVLTF
TRBJ1-2 15 - TRBV6-5 - TGTGCCAGCAGTTACGCCTCTGGGGACGGCTATGGCTACACCTTC CASSYASGDGYGYTF
TRBJ2-3 15 many TRBV20-1 - TGCAGTGCTAGTAGTGGGACGTCTAGCACAGATACGCAGTATTTT CSASSGTSSTDTQYF
TRBJ1-5 15 - TRBV27 - TGTGCCAGCAGTTACTCAAGGCATGGGAGCCAGCCCCAGCATTTT CASSYSRHGSQPQHF
TRBJ2-7 15 many TRBV4-1 TRBD2 TGCGCCAGCAGCCGAGCTAGCGGGGGGTCCTACGAGCAGTACTTC CASSRASGGSYEQYF
TRBJ2-7 15 few TRBV4-2 TRBD2 TGTGCCAGCAGCCAACGTCTAGCGGGGTACTACGAGCAGTACTTC CASSQRLAGYYEQYF
TRBJ2-1 12 many TRBV3-1 - TGTGCCAGCGGGGGATACTACAATGAGCAGTTCTTC CASGGYYNEQFF
TRBJ1-1 17 - TRBV12-3/TRBV12-4 TRBD1 TGTGCCAGCAGTTTGGGGACAGGGGCCCGGGCCGCGGGTGAAGCTTTCTTT CASSLGTGARAAGEAFF
TRBJ1-1 12 many TRBV2 - TGTGCCACAGGGACGGTGAACACTGAAGCTTTCTTT CATGTVNTEAFF
TRBJ1-1 12 many TRBV3-1 - TGTGCCAGCAGCCGCGGGGGCGCTGAAGCTTTCTTT CASSRGGAEAFF
TRBJ1-1 15 - TRBV5-6 - TGTGCCAGCAGCTTGGGAGTGAGAGAGAACACTGAAGCTTTCTTT CASSLGVRENTEAFF
TRBJ2-2 18 many TRBV2 TRBD2 TGTGCCAGCAGTGAAGTCAGCGGGGGGAGAACGAACACCGGGGAGCTGTTTTTT CASSEVSGGRTNTGELFF
TRBJ2-2 13 - TRBV29-1 - TGCAGCGTTGCTAGCGTAGGCACCGGGGAGCTGTTTTTT CSVASVGTGELFF
TRBJ1-1 17 many TRBV10-3 - TGTGCCATCAGTGGGAGCGTAGGACGTGAGTTGAACACTGAAGCTTTCTTT CAISGSVGRELNTEAFF
TRBJ2-2 15 - TRBV19 TRBD2 TGTGCCAGTAGGGGACTAGCGGCGAACACCGGGGAGCTGTTTTTT CASRGLAANTGELFF
TRBJ2-6 15 - TRBV27 TRBD1 TGTGCCAGCAGCCACAGGGGGACTGGGGCCAACGTCCTGACTTTC CASSHRGTGANVLTF
TRBJ2-7 15 many TRBV5-1 TRBD2 TGCGCCAGCAGCTTCGACGCGACTAGCGGCTACGAGCAGTACTTC CASSFDATSGYEQYF
TRBJ1-1 11 many TRBV3-1 - TGTGCCAGCAGTACTGAGACTGAAGCTTTCTTT CASSTETEAFF
TRBJ2-4 18 few TRBV14 - TGTGCCAGCAGCGAGAAGGCAGGCCGTGTACTAGCCAAAAACATTCAGTACTTC CASSEKAGRVLAKNIQYF
TRBJ1-6 17 once TRBV28 - TGTGCCAGCAGTCCACGGTGGAACCCGGGGGATAATTCACCCCTCCACTTT CASSPRWNPGDNSPLHF
TRBJ2-7 14 - TRBV29-1 - TGCAGCGTTGAATCTGAGTGGGCTCGCGGCGAGCAGTACTTC CSVESEWARGEQYF
TRBJ2-2 15 few TRBV20-1 TRBD1 TGCAGTGCTAGAAAACAGGGGACGAGCACCGGGGAGCTGTTTTTT CSARKQGTSTGELFF
TRBJ1-2 13 many TRBV20-1 - TGCAGTGCTCCCCTCAGGGCCCGGGCGGGCTACACCTTC CSAPLRARAGYTF
TRBJ2-1 15 - TRBV20-1 TRBD2 TGCAGTGCTGGAGGTAGCGGGGGGGACTACAATGAGCAGTTCTTC CSAGGSGGDYNEQFF
TRBJ2-1 19 few TRBV7-3 TRBD1 TGTGCCAGCAGCTTAATGGGGGGACAGGGGGTAAGCTCCTACAATGAGCAGTTCTTC CASSLMGGQGVSSYNEQFF
TRBJ2-1 15 many TRBV5-1 TRBD2 TGCGCCAGCAGCTTGGTAGCGGGAGTGTCCGGTGAGCAGTTCTTC CASSLVAGVSGEQFF
TRBJ2-3 12 few TRBV18 TRBD2 TGTGCCAGCTCACGCGGGGGGGATACGCAGTATTTT CASSRGGDTQYF
TRBJ1-5 12 - TRBV28 - TGTGCCAGCAGTTTTATGTGGCAGCCCCAGCATTTT CASSFMWQPQHF
TRBJ2-1 15 few TRBV5-5 - TGTGCCAGCAGCTCCCGGGACAACTCCTACAATGAGCAGTTCTTC CASSSRDNSYNEQFF
TRBJ1-1 13 few TRBV15 - TGTGCCACCAGCGGTGAGGGATCCACTGAAGCTTTCTTT CATSGEGSTEAFF
TRBJ1-4 15 many TRBV6-1 TRBD1 TGTGCCAGCAGTGCCGGGACAGGGAACAATGAAAAACTGTTTTTT CASSAGTGNNEKLFF
TRBJ1-1 20 - TRBV19 - TGTGCCAGTAGTATAGTTAATTTTCGGACTATCAATAATATGAACACTGAAGCTTTCTTT CASSIVNFRTINNMNTEAFF
TRBJ2-1 16 - TRBV2 - TGTGCCAGCCTGATGTATGGTGGACTAAGATACAATGAGCAGTTCTTC CASLMYGGLRYNEQFF
TRBJ2-3 16 - TRBV5-1 TRBD2 TGCGCCAGCAGCTTCGGACTAGATGCTAGCACAGATACGCAGTATTTT CASSFGLDASTDTQYF
TRBJ2-7 17 few TRBV3-1 - TGTGCCAGCAGCCAAGCTGTAGTCACCTCTCGCACCCACGAGCAGTACTTC CASSQAVVTSRTHEQYF
TRBJ1-2 14 few TRBV12-3/TRBV12-4 - TGTGCCAGCAGTTTTGGACAGATTAACTATGGCTACACCTTC CASSFGQINYGYTF
TRBJ1-1 13 many TRBV12-3/TRBV12-4 - TGTGCCAGCAGTTTAGGCTCCTTGGTTGAAGCTTTCTTT CASSLGSLVEAFF